This T cell receptor beta chain was sequenced for a study of blood T cell repertoires in COVID-19. Overall study context: The United States, Italy and Spain were the sources of the acute and convalescent COVID-19 samples. Nucleic acid was either cDNA or gDNA, and it came from T cells, B-cell-depleted T cells, or PBMCs.

As processed by the authors: For nucleated cells, counts were estimated from reference gene primer amplification. Profiling relied on immunoSEQ multiplex PCR, and the TCRdb table lists in-frame clones only, not all of them. Clone size and the V and J calls come from that table; the DNA yielded D and trimming. This sample yields about 140,000 clones, of which 79% are seen a single time; 3.5% to 4.5% belongs to the top ten. There are 16 residues in the CDR3. CDR1 and CDR2 from the germline V gene are MNHEY and SVGEGT. V was clipped by 2 bases and J by 0 bases; unmatched bases: 7. Material for sequencing was peripheral blood. V gene TRBV6-2 or TRBV6-3 combines with J gene TRBJ2-7; 7 nucleotides match TRBD2. The TCR originated in a man in his 60s with acute or convalescent COVID-19. The CDR3 coding sequence is TGTGCCAGCAGTTACCTACTAGCGCTTAGCTCCTACGAGCAGTACTTC. Its protein is CASSYLLALSSYEQYF.